This TCR beta chain stems from a study of T cell responses to AZD1222 COVID-19 vaccine. Regarding the study as a whole: The study found vaccine-associated CD4 TCRs spanning spike, dominant at 160-218 and 743-854. Repertoires were sampled only after the peak T cell response.

Germline values: CDR1 LGHNA, CDR2 YSLEER. Deletions cut 4 bases from V and 1 base from J, with 6 bases between. The CDR3 length is 13 residues. A note on this clone: Its specificity is unknown.

TCRdb's table, derived via immunoSEQ multiplex PCR, lists solely in-frame clones and lacks some. The table has almost 65,000 clones, roughly 89% seen once. This receptor was obtained from an adult in good health. V is TRBV4-3 and J is TRBJ2-3; D unresolved. Sequences were derived from peripheral blood, sampled on day 0 of AZD1222 vaccination. The CDR3 nucleotides are TGCGCCAGCAGCCTTCTCGGCACAGATACGCAGTATTTT. Translated: CASSLLGTDTQYF.